This TCR beta chain was recovered during a study of cytomegalovirus exposure and HLA in healthy donors. This clone has at least ten counts. Germline lookup yields CDR1 LGHNA and CDR2 YNFKEQ. This CDR3 has 17 amino acids. V lost 0 bases and J 7 bases, leaving 22 bases between the germline ends. The primer mix had 60 Vbeta and 13 Jbeta primers. Here immunoSEQ multiplex PCR was the method, and the copy in TCRdb shows in-frame clones only, minus some. The repertoire has around 150,000 clones, roughly 78% of them found once; the top ten carry approximately 2.1%. The receptor comes from a young man in good health and CMV-seronegative. The chain is built from TRBV4-2 and TRBJ2-7, with a possible D match to TRBD2 (6 bases). Sample: PBMCs. The CDR3 coding sequence is TGTGCCAGCAGCCAAGATGAGAATGGCGGGATAACGAGTGAGCAGTACTTC. It is translated as CASSQDENGGITSEQYF.